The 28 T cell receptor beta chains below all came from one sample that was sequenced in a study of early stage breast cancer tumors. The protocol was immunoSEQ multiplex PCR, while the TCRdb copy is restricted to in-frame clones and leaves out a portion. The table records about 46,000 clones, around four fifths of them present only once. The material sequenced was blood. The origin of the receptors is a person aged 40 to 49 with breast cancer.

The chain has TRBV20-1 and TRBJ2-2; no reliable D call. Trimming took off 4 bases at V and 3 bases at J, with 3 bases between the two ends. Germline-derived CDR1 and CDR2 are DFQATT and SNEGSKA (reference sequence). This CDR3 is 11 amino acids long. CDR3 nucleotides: TGCAGTGCTACTTACACCGGGGAGCTGTTTTTT. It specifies CSATYTGELFF.

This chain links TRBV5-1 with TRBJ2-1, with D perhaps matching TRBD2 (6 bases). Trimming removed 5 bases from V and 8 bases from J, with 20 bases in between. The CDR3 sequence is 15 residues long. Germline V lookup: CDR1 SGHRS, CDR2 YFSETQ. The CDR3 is CASSSSQAGMDEQFF. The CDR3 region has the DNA TGCGCCAGCAGTAGTTCACAGGCGGGAATGGATGAGCAGTTCTTC.

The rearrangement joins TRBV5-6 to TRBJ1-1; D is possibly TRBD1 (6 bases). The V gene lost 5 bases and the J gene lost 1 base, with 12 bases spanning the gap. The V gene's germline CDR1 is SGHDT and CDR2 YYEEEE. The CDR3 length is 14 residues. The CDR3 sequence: CASSSDRRNTEAFF. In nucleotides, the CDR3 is TGTGCCAGCAGTTCCGACAGGAGGAACACTGAAGCTTTCTTT.

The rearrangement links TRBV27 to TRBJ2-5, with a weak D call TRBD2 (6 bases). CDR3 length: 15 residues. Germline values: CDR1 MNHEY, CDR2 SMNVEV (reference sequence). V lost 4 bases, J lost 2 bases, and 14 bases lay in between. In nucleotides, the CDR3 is TGTGCCAGCAGTTATGGAGGGGCGCGTCAAGAGACCCAGTACTTC. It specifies CASSYGGARQETQYF.

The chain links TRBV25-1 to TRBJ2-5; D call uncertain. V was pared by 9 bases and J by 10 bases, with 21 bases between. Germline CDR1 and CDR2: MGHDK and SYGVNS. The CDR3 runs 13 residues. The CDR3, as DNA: TGTGCCAGTAACAGTCGGGTGACAATACGCCAGTACTTC. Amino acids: CASNSRVTIRQYF.

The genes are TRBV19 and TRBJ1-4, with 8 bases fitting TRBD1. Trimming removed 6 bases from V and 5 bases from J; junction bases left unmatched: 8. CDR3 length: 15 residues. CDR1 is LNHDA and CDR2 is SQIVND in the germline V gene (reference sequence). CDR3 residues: CASRTRTGRNEKLFF. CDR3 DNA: TGTGCCAGTAGAACCCGGACAGGGAGAAATGAAAAACTGTTTTTT.

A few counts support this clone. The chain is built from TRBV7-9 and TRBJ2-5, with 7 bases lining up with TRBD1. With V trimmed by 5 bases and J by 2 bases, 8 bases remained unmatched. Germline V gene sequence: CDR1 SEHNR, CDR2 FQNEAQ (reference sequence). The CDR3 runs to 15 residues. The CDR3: CASSPRQGRQETQYF. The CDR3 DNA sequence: TGTGCCAGCAGCCCCAGACAGGGTAGGCAAGAGACCCAGTACTTC. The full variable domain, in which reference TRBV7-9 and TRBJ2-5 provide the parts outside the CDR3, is DTGVSQNPRHKITKRGQNVTFRCDPISEHNRLYWYRQTLGQGPEFLTYFQNEAQLEKSRLLSDRFSAERPKGSFSTLEIQRTEQGDSAMYLCASSPRQGRQETQYFGPGTRLLVL.

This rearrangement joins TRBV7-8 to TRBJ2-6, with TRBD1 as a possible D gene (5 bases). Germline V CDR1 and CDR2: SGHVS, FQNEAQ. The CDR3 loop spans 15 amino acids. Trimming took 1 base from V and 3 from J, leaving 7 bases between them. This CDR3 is CASSLGGYGANVLTF. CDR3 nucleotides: TGTGCCAGCAGCTTAGGGGGCTATGGGGCCAACGTCCTGACTTTC.

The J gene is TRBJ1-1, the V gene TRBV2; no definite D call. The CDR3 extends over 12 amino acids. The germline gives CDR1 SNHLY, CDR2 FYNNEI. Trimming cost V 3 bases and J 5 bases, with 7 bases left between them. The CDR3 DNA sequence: TGTGCCAGCAGTGAGCCTATTACTGAAGCTTTCTTT. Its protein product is CASSEPITEAFF.

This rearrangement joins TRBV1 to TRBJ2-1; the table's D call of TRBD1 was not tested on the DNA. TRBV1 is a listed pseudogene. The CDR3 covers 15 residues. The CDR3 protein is CTSSQTGQGFNEQFF. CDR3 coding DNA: TGCACCAGCAGCCAGACGGGACAGGGTTTTAATGAGCAGTTCTTC.

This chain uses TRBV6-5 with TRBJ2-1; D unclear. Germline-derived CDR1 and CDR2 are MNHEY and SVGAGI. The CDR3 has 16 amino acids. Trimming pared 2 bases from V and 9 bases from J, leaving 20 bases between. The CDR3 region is CASSYVPGSSVSEQFF. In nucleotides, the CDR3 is TGTGCCAGCAGTTACGTTCCGGGCAGCAGTGTTAGTGAGCAGTTCTTC.

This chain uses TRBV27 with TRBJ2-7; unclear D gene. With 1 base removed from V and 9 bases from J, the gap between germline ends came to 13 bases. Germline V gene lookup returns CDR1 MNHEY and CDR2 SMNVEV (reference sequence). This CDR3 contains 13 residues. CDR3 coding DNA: TGTGCCAGCAGTTTATTTGGGCTCGACGTGCAGTACTTC. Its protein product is CASSLFGLDVQYF.

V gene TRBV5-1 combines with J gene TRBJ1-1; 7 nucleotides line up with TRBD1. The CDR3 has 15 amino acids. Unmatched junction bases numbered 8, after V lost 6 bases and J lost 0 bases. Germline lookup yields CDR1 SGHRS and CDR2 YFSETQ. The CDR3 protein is CASTEQGSMNTEAFF. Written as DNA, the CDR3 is TGCGCCAGCACTGAACAGGGGTCCATGAACACTGAAGCTTTCTTT.

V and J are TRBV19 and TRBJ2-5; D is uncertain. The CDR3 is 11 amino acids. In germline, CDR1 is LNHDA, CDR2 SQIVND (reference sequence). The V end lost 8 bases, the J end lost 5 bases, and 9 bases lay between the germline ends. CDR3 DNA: TGTGCCAGTGGGGATCCGGAGACCCAGTACTTC. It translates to CASGDPETQYF. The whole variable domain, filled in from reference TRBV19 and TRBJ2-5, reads DGGITQSPKYLFRKEGQNVTLSCEQNLNHDAMYWYRQDPGQGLRLIYYSQIVNDFQKGDIAEGYSVSREKKESFPLTVTSAQKNPTAFYLCASGDPETQYFGPGTRLLVL.

DNA for the CDR3: TGTGCCATCAGTGACGGTCGCCCGAGCTCCTACGAGCAGTACTTC. Amino acids: CAISDGRPSSYEQYF. The J gene is TRBJ2-7, the V gene TRBV10-3; D ambiguous. CDR3 length equals 15 residues. The V end lost 3 bases, the J end lost 0 bases, and 12 bases lay between the germline ends. Germline-derived CDR1 and CDR2 are ENHRY and SYGVKD.

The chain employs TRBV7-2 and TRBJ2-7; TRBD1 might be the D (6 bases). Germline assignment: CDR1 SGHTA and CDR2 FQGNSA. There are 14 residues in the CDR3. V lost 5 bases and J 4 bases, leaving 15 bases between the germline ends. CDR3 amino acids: CASSPTTGLYEQYF. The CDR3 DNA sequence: TGTGCCAGCAGCCCCACTACAGGGTTATACGAGCAGTACTTC. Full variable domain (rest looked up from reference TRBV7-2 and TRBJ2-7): GAGVSQSPSNKVTEKGKDVELRCDPISGHTALYWYRQSLGQGLEFLIYFQGNSAPDKSGLPSDRFSAERTGGSVSTLTIQRTQQEDSAVYLCASSPTTGLYEQYFGPGTRLTVT.

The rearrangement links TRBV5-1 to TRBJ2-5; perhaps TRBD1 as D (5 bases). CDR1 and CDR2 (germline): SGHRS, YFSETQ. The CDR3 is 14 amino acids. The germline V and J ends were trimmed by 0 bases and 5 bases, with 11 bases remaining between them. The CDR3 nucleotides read TGCGCCAGCAGCTTGGAGGGGTGGGTGGAGACCCAGTACTTC. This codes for CASSLEGWVETQYF.

CDR3 residues: CASSLGQDYLGTQYF. Written as DNA, the CDR3 is TGTGCCAGTAGCCTTGGACAGGACTACCTTGGGACCCAGTACTTC. The chain has TRBV19 and TRBJ2-5; D perhaps matches TRBD1 (7 bases). CDR3 length: 15 amino acids. In germline, CDR1 is LNHDA, CDR2 SQIVND (reference sequence). Trimming stripped 6 bases from V and 7 bases from J, with 21 bases between.

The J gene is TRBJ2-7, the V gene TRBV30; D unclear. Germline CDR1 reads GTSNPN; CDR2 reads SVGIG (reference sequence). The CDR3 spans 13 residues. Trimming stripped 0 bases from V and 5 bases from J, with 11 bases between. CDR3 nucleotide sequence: TGTGCCTGGAGTGTTACAACCCCCCACGAGCAGTACTTC. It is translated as CAWSVTTPHEQYF.

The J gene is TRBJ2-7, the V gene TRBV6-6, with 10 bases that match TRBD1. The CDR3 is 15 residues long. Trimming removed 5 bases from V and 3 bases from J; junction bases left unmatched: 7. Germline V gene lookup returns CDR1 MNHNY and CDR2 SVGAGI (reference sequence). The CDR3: CASSPDRGTNYEQYF. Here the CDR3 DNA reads TGTGCCAGCAGTCCGGACAGGGGGACTAACTACGAGCAGTACTTC.

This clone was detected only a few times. The CDR3 region is CASREVAGPRPYEQYF. Written as DNA, the CDR3 is TGCGCCAGCAGGGAGGTGGCGGGACCTAGACCCTACGAGCAGTACTTC. The chain carries TRBV4-1 and TRBJ2-7; D is possibly TRBD2 (6 bases). The CDR3 is made up of 16 amino acids. The germline V gene has CDR1 MGHRA and CDR2 YSYEKL. V shed 6 bases and J shed 2 bases, with 20 bases lying between them.

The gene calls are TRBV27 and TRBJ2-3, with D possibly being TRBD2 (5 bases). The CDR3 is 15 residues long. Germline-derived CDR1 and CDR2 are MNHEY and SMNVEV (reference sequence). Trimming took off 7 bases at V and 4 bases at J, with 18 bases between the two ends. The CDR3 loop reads CASTLTGYGADTQYF. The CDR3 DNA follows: TGTGCCAGCACCCTAACGGGATATGGCGCAGATACGCAGTATTTT.

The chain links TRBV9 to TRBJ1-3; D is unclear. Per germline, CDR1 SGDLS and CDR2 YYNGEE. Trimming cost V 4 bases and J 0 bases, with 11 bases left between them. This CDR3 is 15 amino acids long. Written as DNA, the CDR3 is TGTGCCAGCAGCCCCACGGCTTACTCTGGAAACACCATATATTTT. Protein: CASSPTAYSGNTIYF.

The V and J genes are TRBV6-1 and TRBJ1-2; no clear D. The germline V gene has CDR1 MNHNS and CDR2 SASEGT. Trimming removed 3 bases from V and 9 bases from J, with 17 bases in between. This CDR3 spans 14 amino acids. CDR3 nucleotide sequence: TGTGCCAGCAGTGAGGGCGGCACTGGAATCAGCTACACCTTC. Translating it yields CASSEGGTGISYTF.

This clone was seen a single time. Here the CDR3 reads CSARESNEQFF. CDR3 bases: TGCAGTGCTAGAGAATCCAATGAGCAGTTCTTC. The chain employs TRBV20-1 and TRBJ2-1; no clear D. The CDR3 sequence is 11 residues long. V lost 0 bases to trimming and J lost 6 bases, with 3 bases between them. From germline, CDR1 is DFQATT and CDR2 SNEGSKA (reference sequence).

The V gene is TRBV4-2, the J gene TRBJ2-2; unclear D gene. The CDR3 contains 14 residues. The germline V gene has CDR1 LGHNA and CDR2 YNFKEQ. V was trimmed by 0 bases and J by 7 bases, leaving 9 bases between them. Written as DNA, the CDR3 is TGTGCCAGCAGCCAAGAAATTTCCGGCGGGGAGCTGTTTTTT. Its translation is CASSQEISGGELFF.

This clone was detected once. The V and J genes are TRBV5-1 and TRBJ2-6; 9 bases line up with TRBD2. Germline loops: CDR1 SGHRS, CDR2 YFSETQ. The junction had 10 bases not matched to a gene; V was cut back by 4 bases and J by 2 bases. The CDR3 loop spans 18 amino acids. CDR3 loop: CASSQTLAGLTGANVLTF. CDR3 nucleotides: TGCGCCAGCAGCCAAACTCTAGCGGGACTAACTGGGGCCAACGTCCTGACTTTC.

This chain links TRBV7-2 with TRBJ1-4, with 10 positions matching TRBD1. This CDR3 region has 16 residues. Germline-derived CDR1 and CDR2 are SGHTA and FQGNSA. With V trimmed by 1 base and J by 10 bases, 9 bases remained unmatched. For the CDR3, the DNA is TGTGCCAGCAGCTTAGGGGGACAGGGGATGGGCGGAAAACTGTTTTTT. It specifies CASSLGGQGMGGKLFF.